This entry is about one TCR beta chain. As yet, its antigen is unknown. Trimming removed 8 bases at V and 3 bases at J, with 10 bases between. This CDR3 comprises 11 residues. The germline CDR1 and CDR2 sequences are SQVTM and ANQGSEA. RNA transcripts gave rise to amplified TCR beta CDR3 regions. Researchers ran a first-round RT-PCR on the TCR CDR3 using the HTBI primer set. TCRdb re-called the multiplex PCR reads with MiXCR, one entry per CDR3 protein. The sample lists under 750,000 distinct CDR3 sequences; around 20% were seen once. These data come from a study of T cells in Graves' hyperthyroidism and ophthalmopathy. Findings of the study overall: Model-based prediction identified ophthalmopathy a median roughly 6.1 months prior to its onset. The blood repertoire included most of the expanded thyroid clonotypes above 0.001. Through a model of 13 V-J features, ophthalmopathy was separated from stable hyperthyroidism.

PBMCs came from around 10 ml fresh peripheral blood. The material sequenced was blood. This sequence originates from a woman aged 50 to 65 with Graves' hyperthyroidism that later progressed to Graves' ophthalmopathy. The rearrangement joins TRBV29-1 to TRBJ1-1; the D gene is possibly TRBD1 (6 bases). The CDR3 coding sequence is TGCAGCTCACACAGGGACACTGAAGCTTTCTTT. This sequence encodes CSSHRDTEAFF.